This record covers a single T cell receptor (beta chain). Its antigen is unknown. PCR employed 60 Vbeta and 13 Jbeta primers. Clones were read by immunoSEQ multiplex PCR, and TCRdb kept only the in-frame ones, dropping some. The sample has more than 90,000 clones, roughly 66% seen once. The sample belongs to a study of cytomegalovirus exposure and HLA in healthy donors. Notes on the study in general: A later analysis linked 15,000 to 20,000 TCR beta sequences to HLA alleles at 0.05 false discovery rate.

Germline CDR1 reads SGHAT; CDR2 reads FQNNGV. V lost 5 bases, J lost 1 base, and 8 bases lay in between. CDR3 length: 13 residues. This TCR came from a woman in her 30s in good health and CMV-seronegative. V and J are TRBV11-2 and TRBJ1-1; no firm D call. The sequenced sample consisted of PBMCs. The CDR3 DNA reads as TGTGCCAGCAGCCCCGACTGGAACACTGAAGCTTTCTTT. Translating it yields CASSPDWNTEAFF.